A selection of T cell receptor beta chains follows, all from one sample in a study of T cells in Graves' hyperthyroidism and ophthalmopathy. From the multiplex PCR reads, TCRdb called clonotypes with MiXCR, one entry per CDR3 protein. Of over 450,000 distinct CDR3 sequences in the sample, about a sixth were seen once. The sequenced material came from blood. The receptors originated from a woman under 30 with Graves' ophthalmopathy. CDR3s include the opening cysteine and the closing phenylalanine or tryptophan. The D gene is left open where the match is weak. The listing skips clone size in some rows; elsewhere it reads once, few, many or a size class.

v_gene: TRBV13
abundance: NA
j_gene: TRBJ2-2
d_gene: NA
len: 15
CDR3aa: CASSLAPRGTGELFF
CDR3nt: TGTGCCAGCAGCTTAGCCCCCCGAGGTACCGGGGAGCTGTTTTTT

v_gene: TRBV28
abundance: many
j_gene: TRBJ2-2
d_gene: TRBD2
len: 15
CDR3aa: CASSASGENTGELFF
CDR3nt: TGTGCCAGCAGTGCTAGCGGGGAGAACACCGGGGAGCTGTTTTTT

v_gene: TRBV6-2/TRBV6-3
abundance: NA
j_gene: TRBJ2-7
d_gene: NA
len: 14
CDR3aa: CASSYNRVSYEQYF
CDR3nt: TGTGCCAGCAGTTACAACAGGGTATCCTACGAGCAGTACTTC

v_gene: TRBV7-3
abundance: NA
j_gene: TRBJ2-5
d_gene: TRBD2
len: 17
CDR3aa: CASGPGTSGTWGETQYF
CDR3nt: TGCGCCAGCGGCCCCGGGACTAGCGGGACCTGGGGAGAGACCCAGTACTTC

v_gene: TRBV27
abundance: few
j_gene: TRBJ2-2
d_gene: TRBD2
len: 18
CDR3aa: CASSSGLAGAHNTGELFF
CDR3nt: TGTGCCAGCAGTTCTGGACTAGCGGGAGCCCATAACACCGGGGAGCTGTTTTTT

v_gene: TRBV29-1
abundance: many
j_gene: TRBJ1-4
d_gene: TRBD1
len: 18
CDR3aa: CSVEEGRTGGLEGEKLFF
CDR3nt: TGCAGCGTTGAAGAGGGACGGACAGGAGGCCTTGAGGGGGAAAAACTGTTTTTT

v_gene: TRBV4-3
abundance: NA
j_gene: TRBJ1-2
d_gene: NA
len: 15
CDR3aa: CASSQDKSFNYGYTF
CDR3nt: TGCGCCAGCAGCCAAGATAAAAGCTTTAACTATGGCTACACCTTC

v_gene: TRBV11-2
abundance: many
j_gene: TRBJ2-5
d_gene: NA
len: 14
CDR3aa: CASSFNDWKETQYF
CDR3nt: TGTGCCAGCAGTTTCAACGACTGGAAAGAGACCCAGTACTTC

v_gene: TRBV6-1
abundance: many
j_gene: TRBJ2-6
d_gene: NA
len: 18
CDR3aa: CASSLRGLGSAGANVLTF
CDR3nt: TGTGCCAGCAGTCTCCGAGGGCTCGGGTCCGCTGGGGCCAACGTCCTGACTTTC

v_gene: TRBV5-8
abundance: many
j_gene: TRBJ2-1
d_gene: NA
len: 15
CDR3aa: CASSLAGRSYNEQFF
CDR3nt: TGTGCCAGCAGCTTGGCCGGGAGAAGCTACAATGAGCAGTTCTTC

v_gene: TRBV6-1
abundance: many
j_gene: TRBJ2-7
d_gene: TRBD2
len: 15
CDR3aa: CASSYEAGGSYEQYF
CDR3nt: TGTGCCAGCAGTTATGAAGCGGGGGGCTCCTACGAGCAGTACTTC

v_gene: TRBV5-1
abundance: NA
j_gene: TRBJ1-2
d_gene: NA
len: 15
CDR3aa: CASSLGTAGDGGYTF
CDR3nt: TGCGCCAGCAGCTTGGGGACCGCAGGGGATGGAGGCTACACCTTC

v_gene: TRBV28
abundance: many
j_gene: TRBJ2-5
d_gene: TRBD1
len: 14
CDR3aa: CASSIGTAQETQYF
CDR3nt: TGTGCCAGCAGTATCGGGACAGCACAAGAGACCCAGTACTTC

v_gene: TRBV29-1
abundance: few
j_gene: TRBJ1-2
d_gene: NA
len: 13
CDR3aa: CSVDPKEYYGYTF
CDR3nt: TGCAGCGTTGACCCCAAGGAGTACTATGGCTACACCTTC

v_gene: TRBV9
abundance: few
j_gene: TRBJ1-1
d_gene: TRBD1
len: 20
CDR3aa: CASSAGIGTGNLLGLAEAFF
CDR3nt: TGTGCCAGCAGCGCAGGAATCGGGACAGGCAACCTTCTCGGTTTGGCTGAAGCTTTCTTT

v_gene: TRBV7-2
abundance: many
j_gene: TRBJ2-3
d_gene: NA
len: 16
CDR3aa: CASAWWQHTSTDTQYF
CDR3nt: TGTGCCAGCGCTTGGTGGCAGCATACTAGCACAGATACGCAGTATTTT

v_gene: TRBV28
abundance: few
j_gene: TRBJ1-6
d_gene: TRBD1
len: 15
CDR3aa: CASYTPGTGNSPLHF
CDR3nt: TGTGCCTCTTATACCCCCGGGACAGGGAATTCACCCCTCCACTTT

v_gene: TRBV2
abundance: many
j_gene: TRBJ2-7
d_gene: TRBD2
len: 13
CDR3aa: CASKPGGTYEQYF
CDR3nt: TGTGCCAGCAAGCCCGGGGGGACCTACGAGCAGTACTTC

v_gene: TRBV7-2
abundance: many
j_gene: TRBJ2-4
d_gene: NA
len: 11
CDR3aa: CASSFGNIQYF
CDR3nt: TGTGCCAGCAGCTTTGGTAACATTCAGTACTTC

v_gene: TRBV6-1
abundance: many
j_gene: TRBJ2-2
d_gene: NA
len: 15
CDR3aa: CASSSDRRNTGELFF
CDR3nt: TGTGCCAGCAGTTCGGACAGAAGGAACACCGGGGAGCTGTTTTTT

v_gene: TRBV7-9
abundance: few
j_gene: TRBJ2-1
d_gene: NA
len: 15
CDR3aa: CASSLGREIYNEQFF
CDR3nt: TGTGCCAGCAGCTTGGGAAGGGAAATTTACAATGAGCAGTTCTTC

v_gene: TRBV27
abundance: few
j_gene: TRBJ2-2
d_gene: NA
len: 18
CDR3aa: CASSLLAGPNGGTGELFF
CDR3nt: TGTGCCAGCAGTTTATTGGCAGGGCCGAACGGCGGCACCGGGGAGCTGTTTTTT

v_gene: TRBV28
abundance: many
j_gene: TRBJ2-7
d_gene: NA
len: 14
CDR3aa: CASSPKATNYEQYF
CDR3nt: TGTGCCAGCAGCCCCAAAGCGACAAACTACGAGCAGTACTTC

v_gene: TRBV28
abundance: NA
j_gene: TRBJ1-5
d_gene: NA
len: 14
CDR3aa: CASRLQAQDQPQHF
CDR3nt: TGTGCCAGCAGATTACAGGCCCAGGATCAGCCCCAGCATTTT

v_gene: TRBV2
abundance: many
j_gene: TRBJ2-7
d_gene: NA
len: 13
CDR3aa: CASSDRKVYEQYF
CDR3nt: TGTGCCAGCAGTGACCGTAAGGTCTACGAGCAGTACTTC

v_gene: TRBV27
abundance: NA
j_gene: TRBJ1-5
d_gene: NA
len: 11
CDR3aa: CASSGWGPQHF
CDR3nt: TGTGCCAGCAGTGGCTGGGGGCCCCAGCATTTT

v_gene: TRBV10-3
abundance: NA
j_gene: TRBJ1-6
d_gene: TRBD1
len: 14
CDR3aa: CASGTGGANSPLHF
CDR3nt: TGTGCCTCCGGGACAGGGGGTGCCAATTCACCCCTCCACTTT

v_gene: TRBV5-1
abundance: once
j_gene: TRBJ2-3
d_gene: NA
len: 16
CDR3aa: CASSPAPRASTDTQYF
CDR3nt: TGCGCCAGCAGCCCCGCCCCGCGGGCGTCCACAGATACGCAGTATTTT

v_gene: TRBV10-3
abundance: NA
j_gene: TRBJ1-2
d_gene: NA
len: 12
CDR3aa: CAIPVANYGYTF
CDR3nt: TGTGCCATCCCGGTAGCAAACTATGGCTACACCTTC

v_gene: TRBV20-1
abundance: many
j_gene: TRBJ1-1
d_gene: NA
len: 14
CDR3aa: CSARDTDRITEAFF
CDR3nt: TGCAGTGCTAGAGACACCGACAGGATTACTGAAGCTTTCTTT

v_gene: TRBV11-2
abundance: NA
j_gene: TRBJ2-1
d_gene: TRBD2
len: 17
CDR3aa: CASSNLAGGDSYNEQFF
CDR3nt: TGTGCCAGCAGCAACCTAGCGGGGGGCGACTCCTACAATGAGCAGTTCTTC

v_gene: TRBV6-2/TRBV6-3
abundance: NA
j_gene: TRBJ1-5
d_gene: TRBD1
len: 15
CDR3aa: CASSYWTGSSQPQHF
CDR3nt: TGTGCCAGCAGTTACTGGACAGGGAGCTCTCAGCCCCAGCATTTT

v_gene: TRBV12-3/TRBV12-4
abundance: many
j_gene: TRBJ2-5
d_gene: NA
len: 15
CDR3aa: CASTYRGGGEETQYF
CDR3nt: TGTGCCAGCACCTACAGGGGAGGGGGGGAAGAGACCCAGTACTTC

v_gene: TRBV28
abundance: many
j_gene: TRBJ1-6
d_gene: NA
len: 15
CDR3aa: CASSFPGAGNSPLHF
CDR3nt: TGTGCCAGCAGTTTTCCCGGGGCCGGAAATTCACCCCTCCACTTT

v_gene: TRBV28
abundance: few
j_gene: TRBJ1-1
d_gene: NA
len: 15
CDR3aa: CASSLWGRADTEAFF
CDR3nt: TGTGCCAGCAGTTTATGGGGCAGGGCCGACACTGAAGCTTTCTTT

v_gene: TRBV7-2
abundance: NA
j_gene: TRBJ2-5
d_gene: TRBD1
len: 18
CDR3aa: CASSLNPATGGGWETQYF
CDR3nt: TGTGCCAGCAGCTTAAACCCCGCTACAGGGGGAGGTTGGGAGACCCAGTACTTC

v_gene: TRBV28
abundance: few
j_gene: TRBJ1-2
d_gene: NA
len: 13
CDR3aa: CASSLAPTGGYTF
CDR3nt: TGTGCCAGCAGTTTGGCACCGACAGGTGGCTACACCTTC

v_gene: TRBV9
abundance: NA
j_gene: TRBJ2-2
d_gene: TRBD1
len: 14
CDR3aa: CASSAGGWTGELFF
CDR3nt: TGTGCCAGCAGCGCAGGGGGATGGACCGGGGAGCTGTTTTTT

v_gene: TRBV2
abundance: many
j_gene: TRBJ2-7
d_gene: NA
len: 14
CDR3aa: CASRDSPSSYEQYF
CDR3nt: TGTGCCAGCAGGGACTCCCCTAGCTCCTACGAGCAGTACTTC

v_gene: TRBV7-9
abundance: NA
j_gene: TRBJ2-3
d_gene: TRBD2
len: 19
CDR3aa: CASSLRPAGGPAEKDTQYF
CDR3nt: TGTGCCAGCAGCTTGAGACCAGCGGGGGGGCCGGCAGAAAAAGATACGCAGTATTTT

v_gene: TRBV27
abundance: few
j_gene: TRBJ2-2
d_gene: NA
len: 14
CDR3aa: CASSLPGSTGELFF
CDR3nt: TGTGCCAGCAGTTTACCGGGCTCCACCGGGGAGCTGTTTTTT

v_gene: TRBV19
abundance: NA
j_gene: TRBJ2-3
d_gene: TRBD2
len: 14
CDR3aa: CASSISGTPDTQYF
CDR3nt: TGTGCCAGTAGTATTAGCGGGACCCCAGATACGCAGTATTTT

v_gene: TRBV7-2
abundance: NA
j_gene: TRBJ1-2
d_gene: NA
len: 14
CDR3aa: CASSAGQQTYGYTF
CDR3nt: TGTGCCAGCAGCGCGGGCCAACAGACGTATGGCTACACCTTC

v_gene: TRBV20-1
abundance: few
j_gene: TRBJ1-3
d_gene: NA
len: 13
CDR3aa: CSTPTSSGNTIYF
CDR3nt: TGCAGTACCCCGACGAGCTCTGGAAACACCATATATTTT

v_gene: TRBV28
abundance: many
j_gene: TRBJ2-7
d_gene: NA
len: 12
CDR3aa: CATYRNSYEQYF
CDR3nt: TGTGCCACCTACAGGAACTCCTACGAGCAGTACTTC

v_gene: TRBV7-9
abundance: few
j_gene: TRBJ2-7
d_gene: TRBD2
len: 15
CDR3aa: CASSPDSGRFREQYF
CDR3nt: TGTGCCAGCAGCCCCGATAGCGGGAGATTCCGCGAGCAGTACTTC

v_gene: TRBV5-1
abundance: NA
j_gene: TRBJ2-7
d_gene: NA
len: 15
CDR3aa: CASSLSSALTYEQYF
CDR3nt: TGCGCCAGCAGCTTGTCATCGGCTCTTACCTACGAGCAGTACTTC

v_gene: TRBV28
abundance: many
j_gene: TRBJ2-7
d_gene: NA
len: 15
CDR3aa: CASSFIAGNSYEQYF
CDR3nt: TGTGCCAGCAGTTTCATTGCAGGGAACTCCTACGAGCAGTACTTC

v_gene: TRBV6-5
abundance: NA
j_gene: TRBJ1-1
d_gene: NA
len: 13
CDR3aa: CASSHQGRTEAFF
CDR3nt: TGTGCCAGCAGTCACCAGGGGCGGACTGAAGCTTTCTTT

v_gene: TRBV18
abundance: many
j_gene: TRBJ2-1
d_gene: TRBD2
len: 16
CDR3aa: CASSPLLAGAYNEQFF
CDR3nt: TGTGCCAGCTCACCACTCCTAGCGGGGGCTTACAATGAGCAGTTCTTC